These T cell receptor beta chains were read from a single sample in a study of blood T cell repertoires in COVID-19. The assay was immunoSEQ multiplex PCR, and TCRdb's table has in-frame clones only and misses some. The sample shows approximately 200,000 clones, approximately 84% of them seen only once. The sample was peripheral blood. These receptors all come from a woman in her sixties with acute or convalescent COVID-19. CDR3s include the opening cysteine and the closing phenylalanine or tryptophan. The size of a clone is reported for some rows only, either as once, few or many, or as a class for expanded clones.

V gene	J gene	clone size	CDR3 protein
TRBV19	TRBJ2-3	NA	CASRGTAADTQYF
TRBV12-3/TRBV12-4	TRBJ1-3	NA	CATAGGGNTIYF
TRBV24-1	TRBJ1-2	NA	CATRAGPQGGYTF
TRBV19	TRBJ1-4	NA	CASIGRGTANEKLFF
TRBV4-1	TRBJ2-7	few	CASSQGQGIYEQYF
TRBV19	TRBJ1-1	NA	CASSTFAQLNTEAFF
TRBV15	TRBJ1-2	NA	CATSPASLYGYTF
TRBV7-9	TRBJ1-2	few	CASSTGTGDGYTF
TRBV6-2/TRBV6-3	TRBJ2-7	NA	CASSYSTGQAYEQYF
TRBV27	TRBJ1-2	NA	CASSPGTGTNYGYTF
TRBV6-2/TRBV6-3	TRBJ2-1	NA	CASSLPLKPGLAGINEQFF
TRBV20-1	TRBJ2-5	NA	CSARDEETQYF
TRBV7-3	TRBJ2-3	NA	CASSTSGGTDTQYF
TRBV5-6	TRBJ1-2	few	CASSLRTGHENSVPHNF
TRBV12-2	TRBJ1-2	NA	CASRLFPQTGTSIGYTF
TRBV18	TRBJ1-1	NA	CASSIKNREYTEAFF
TRBV4-2	TRBJ2-1	NA	CASSHGQGEQFF
TRBV10-3	TRBJ1-1	NA	CAISEQQGRNTEAFF
TRBV30	TRBJ1-3	NA	CAWSRGSVGNTIYF
TRBV5-4	TRBJ1-1	NA	CASSRTTNTEAFF
TRBV18	TRBJ2-1	NA	CASSEDRANNEQFF
TRBV2	TRBJ1-1	NA	CASSENDKNTEAFF